The sequence of this TCR beta chain was determined in a study of T cell changes during pregnancy in multiple sclerosis. The data were produced by immunoSEQ multiplex PCR, yet TCRdb's version contains in-frame clones alone and is incomplete. Of 55,000 to 85,000 clones listed, approximately 92% are singletons. Deletions cut 1 base from V and 1 base from J, with 7 bases between. This CDR3 contains 15 residues. Germline CDR1 MNHEY, CDR2 SVGAGI. The chain couples TRBV6-5 to TRBJ2-2, with D possibly being TRBD1 (5 bases). The sequence was obtained from a female donor with multiple sclerosis, enrolled in a pregnancy study. This specimen was peripheral blood, taken in the third trimester of pregnancy. The CDR3 spells CASSYFGQNTGELFF. In nucleotides, the CDR3 is TGTGCCAGCAGTTACTTTGGACAGAACACCGGGGAGCTGTTTTTT.